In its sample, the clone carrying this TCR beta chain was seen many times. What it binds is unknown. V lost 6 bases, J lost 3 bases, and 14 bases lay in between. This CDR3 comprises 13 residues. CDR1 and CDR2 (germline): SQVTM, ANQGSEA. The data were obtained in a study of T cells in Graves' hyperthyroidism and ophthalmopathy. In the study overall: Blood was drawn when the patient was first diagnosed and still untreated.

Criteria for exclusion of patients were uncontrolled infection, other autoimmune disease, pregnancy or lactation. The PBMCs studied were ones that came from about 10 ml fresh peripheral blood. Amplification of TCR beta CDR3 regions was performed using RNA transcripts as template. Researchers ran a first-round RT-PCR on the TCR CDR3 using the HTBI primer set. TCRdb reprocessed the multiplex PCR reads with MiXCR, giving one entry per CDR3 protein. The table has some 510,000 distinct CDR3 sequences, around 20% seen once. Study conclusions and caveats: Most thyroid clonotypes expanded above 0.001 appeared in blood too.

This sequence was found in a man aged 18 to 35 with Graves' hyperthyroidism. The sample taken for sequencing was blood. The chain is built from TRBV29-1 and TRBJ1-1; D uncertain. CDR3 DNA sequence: TGCAGCGTGGACGATTTCGGGGACACTGAAGCTTTCTTT. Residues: CSVDDFGDTEAFF.